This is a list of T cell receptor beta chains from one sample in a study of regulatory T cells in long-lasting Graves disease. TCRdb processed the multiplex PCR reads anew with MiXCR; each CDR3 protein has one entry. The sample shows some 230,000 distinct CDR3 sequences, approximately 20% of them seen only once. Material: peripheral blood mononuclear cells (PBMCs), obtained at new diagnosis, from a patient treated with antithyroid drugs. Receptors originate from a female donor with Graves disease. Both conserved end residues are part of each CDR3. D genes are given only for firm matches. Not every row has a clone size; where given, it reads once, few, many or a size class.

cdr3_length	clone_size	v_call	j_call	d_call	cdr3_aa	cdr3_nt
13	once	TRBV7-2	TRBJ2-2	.	CASSLSSAGELFF	TGTGCCAGCAGCTTATCTAGCGCAGGGGAGCTGTTTTTT
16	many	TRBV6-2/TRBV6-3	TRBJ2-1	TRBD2	CASSDYLLAGGNEQFF	TGTGCCAGCAGCGATTACCTACTAGCGGGAGGGAATGAGCAGTTCTTC
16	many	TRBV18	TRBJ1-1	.	CASSPPSRGSKTEAFF	TGTGCCAGCTCACCACCGTCCAGGGGATCGAAGACTGAAGCTTTCTTT
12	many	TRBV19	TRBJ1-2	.	CASSREGGGYTF	TGTGCCAGTAGCAGGGAGGGAGGAGGCTACACCTTC
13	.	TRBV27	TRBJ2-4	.	CASNLTDLNIQYF	TGTGCCAGCAATTTAACAGATTTAAACATTCAGTACTTC
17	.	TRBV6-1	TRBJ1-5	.	CASSESGANYSNQPQHF	TGTGCCAGCAGTGAATCCGGGGCGAATTATAGCAATCAGCCCCAGCATTTT
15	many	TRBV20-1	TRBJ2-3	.	CSAEARDRSTDTQYF	TGCAGTGCCGAGGCGCGGGACAGAAGCACAGATACGCAGTATTTT
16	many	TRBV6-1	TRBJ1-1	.	CASSLTIYTGNTEAFF	TGTGCCAGCAGTCTCACTATTTACACGGGGAACACTGAAGCTTTCTTT
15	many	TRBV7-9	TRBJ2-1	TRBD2	CASRRGRETYNEQFF	TGTGCCAGCAGGCGAGGGAGGGAGACCTACAATGAGCAGTTCTTC
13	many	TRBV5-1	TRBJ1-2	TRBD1	CASSLDRAYGYTF	TGTGCCAGCAGCTTGGACAGGGCCTATGGCTACACCTTC
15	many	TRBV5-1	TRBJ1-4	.	CASSLAQGTNEKLFF	TGCGCCAGCAGCTTGGCGCAGGGAACTAATGAAAAACTGTTTTTT
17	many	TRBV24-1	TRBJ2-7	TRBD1	CATSEHLSWDRSYEQYF	TGTGCCACCAGTGAGCATCTTTCATGGGACAGATCCTACGAGCAGTACTTC
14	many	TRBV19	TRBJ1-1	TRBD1	CASSLGDRGNEAFF	TGTGCCAGTAGTCTGGGGGACAGGGGAAATGAAGCTTTCTTT
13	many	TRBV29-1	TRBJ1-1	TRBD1	CSATGGGKTEAFF	TGCAGCGCCACAGGGGGCGGTAAGACTGAAGCTTTCTTT
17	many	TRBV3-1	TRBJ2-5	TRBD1	CASSQVGTGILQETQYF	TGTGCCAGCAGCCAAGTAGGGACAGGGATTCTCCAAGAGACCCAGTACTTC
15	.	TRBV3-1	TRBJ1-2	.	CASSQERRAGYGYTF	TGTGCCAGCAGCCAAGAGCGGAGGGCGGGCTATGGCTACACCTTC
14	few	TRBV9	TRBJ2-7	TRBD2	CASGRREASYEQYF	TGTGCCAGTGGGAGGCGGGAGGCCTCTTACGAGCAGTACTTC
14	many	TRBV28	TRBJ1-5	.	CASSPSGYNQPQHF	TGTGCCAGCAGCCCCTCGGGGTACAATCAGCCCCAGCATTTT
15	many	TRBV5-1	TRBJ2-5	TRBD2	CASSPMSGGIETQYF	TGCGCCAGCAGCCCGATGAGCGGGGGTATAGAGACCCAGTACTTC
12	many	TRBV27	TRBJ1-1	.	CASNGYNTEAFF	TGTGCCAGCAATGGGTATAACACTGAAGCTTTCTTT
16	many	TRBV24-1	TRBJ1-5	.	CATSDNAPYSNQPQHF	TGTGCCACCAGTGACAACGCGCCATATAGCAATCAGCCCCAGCATTTT
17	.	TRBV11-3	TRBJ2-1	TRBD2	CASSARSSGRFGNEQFF	TGTGCCAGCAGCGCCAGATCCAGCGGGAGGTTTGGGAATGAGCAGTTCTTC
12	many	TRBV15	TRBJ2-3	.	CATSRDGDTQYF	TGTGCCACCAGCAGAGACGGGGATACGCAGTATTTT
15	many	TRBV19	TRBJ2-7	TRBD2	CASSQLAGGYYEQYF	TGTGCCAGTAGTCAACTAGCGGGAGGATACTACGAGCAGTACTTC
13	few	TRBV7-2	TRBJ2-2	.	CASSLASRGELFF	TGTGCCAGCAGCTTAGCTAGTCGCGGGGAGCTGTTTTTT
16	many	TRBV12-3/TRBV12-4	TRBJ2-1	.	CASSLLSFSSYNEQFF	TGTGCCAGCAGTTTATTATCTTTCAGCTCCTACAATGAGCAGTTCTTC
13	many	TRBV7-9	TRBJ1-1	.	CASSLVGLSEAFF	TGTGCCAGCAGCTTAGTTGGGCTTTCTGAAGCTTTCTTT
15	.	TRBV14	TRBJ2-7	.	CASSQTNGRNYEQYF	TGTGCCAGCAGCCAAACCAACGGACGGAACTACGAGCAGTACTTC
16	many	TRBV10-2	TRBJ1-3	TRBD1	CASSEPGTGSGNTIYF	TGCGCCAGCAGTGAACCCGGGACAGGGTCTGGAAACACCATATATTTT
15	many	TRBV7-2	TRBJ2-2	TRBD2	CASREGRASTGELFF	TGTGCCAGCAGAGAGGGGAGGGCCAGCACCGGGGAGCTGTTTTTT
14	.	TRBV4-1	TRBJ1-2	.	CTSSQVGQNYGYTF	TGCACCAGCAGCCAAGTGGGGCAGAACTATGGCTACACCTTC
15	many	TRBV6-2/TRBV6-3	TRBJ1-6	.	CASSFLTADNSPLHF	TGTGCCAGCAGTTTCCTGACAGCCGATAATTCACCCCTCCACTTT